Below are 29 T cell receptor beta chains sequenced from a single sample in a study of cytomegalovirus exposure and HLA in healthy donors. PCR primers comprised 60 Vbeta and 13 Jbeta primers. Only in-frame clones appear in the TCRdb table, and some are missing; sequencing was by immunoSEQ multiplex PCR. The profile covers more than 60,000 clones, with 79% appearing a single time and approximately 3% taken by the ten largest. The sequencing input was PBMCs. Source of these receptors: a woman under 40 in good health and CMV-seronegative.

This chain links TRBV28 with TRBJ1-1; no firm D call. The CDR3 runs 13 residues. Germline CDR1 is MDHEN and CDR2 is SYDVKM. Trimming removed 7 bases from V and 0 bases from J, with 9 bases in between. The DNA for the CDR3 is TGTGCCAGCACCTCCTTTATGAACACTGAAGCTTTCTTT. Encoded protein: CASTSFMNTEAFF. The entire variable domain, with the rest obtained from reference TRBV28 and TRBJ1-1, is as follows: DVKVTQSSRYLVKRTGEKVFLECVQDMDHENMFWYRQDPGLGLRLIYFSYDVKMKEKGDIPEGYSVSREKKERFSLILESASTNQTSMYLCASTSFMNTEAFFGQGTRLTVV.

This chain connects TRBV5-1 to TRBJ2-7, with 8 bases fitting TRBD1. The CDR3 covers 16 residues. After removal of 4 bases from V and 4 bases from J, the junction contained 13 bases not matched to a gene. Germline assignment: CDR1 SGHRS and CDR2 YFSETQ. CDR3 residues: CASSPGRDRLGYEQYF. The CDR3 bases are TGCGCCAGCAGCCCGGGCAGGGACAGGTTAGGGTACGAGCAGTACTTC.

This clone was detected once. This chain connects TRBV7-2 to TRBJ2-1; D not certain. V lost 1 base to trimming and J lost 1 base, with 8 bases between them. Germline V gene data show CDR1 as SGHTA and CDR2 as FQGNSA. This CDR3 comprises 15 residues. CDR3 bases: TGTGCCAGCAGCTTAGGGGCTCAGTCCTACAATGAGCAGTTCTTC. Protein: CASSLGAQSYNEQFF.

The J gene is TRBJ1-1, the V gene TRBV30, with a weak D call TRBD1 (5 bases). Trimming stripped 3 bases from V and 11 bases from J, with 19 bases between. The germline CDR1 and CDR2 sequences are GTSNPN and SVGIG (reference sequence). CDR3 size: 13 residues. In DNA, the CDR3 is TGTGCCTGGAGACGTGTATCCTGGGCAGGGGCTTTCTTT. The encoded protein is CAWRRVSWAGAFF.

V is TRBV5-4 and J is TRBJ1-2; unclear D gene. The V end lost 0 bases, the J end lost 5 bases, and 11 bases lay between the germline ends. Germline CDR1 and CDR2: SGHNT and YYREEE (reference sequence). This CDR3 has 14 residues. CDR3 nucleotide sequence: TGTGCCAGCAGCTTGGTGCAGTCCAATTATGGCTACACCTTC. Its protein is CASSLVQSNYGYTF.

This chain uses TRBV7-2 with TRBJ1-3, with TRBD1 matching over 8 bases. With 4 bases clipped from V and 0 bases from J, the junction kept 14 bases outside the gene matches. Germline lookup yields CDR1 SGHTA and CDR2 FQGNSA. The CDR3 consists of 19 residues. The CDR3 loop reads CASSYRWTGIGSSGNTIYF. CDR3 DNA: TGTGCCAGCAGCTACCGCTGGACAGGGATAGGGTCCTCTGGAAACACCATATATTTT.

For this clone: Mismatch with germline at one junction end may stem from a read error. The rearrangement links TRBV5-4 to TRBJ1-1, with 9 bases that match TRBD1. This CDR3 is 15 amino acids long. Germline V gene sequence: CDR1 SGHNT, CDR2 YYREEE (reference sequence). The CDR3 DNA reads as TGCGCCAGCAGCCAAGACTACAGGGGGCTTACAGAAGCTTTCTTT. Translation: CASSQDYRGLTEAFF.

This clone came up once. The rearrangement links TRBV19 to TRBJ2-1, with 11 bases that match TRBD2. V was pared by 4 bases and J by 7 bases, with 9 bases of the junction left unmatched. Germline-derived CDR1 and CDR2 are LNHDA and SQIVND (reference sequence). This CDR3 spans 16 amino acids. CDR3 DNA sequence: TGTGCCAGTAGTAGAGATAGCGGGGGGGCCTTGAATGAGCAGTTCTTC. It encodes CASSRDSGGALNEQFF.

V gene TRBV5-1 combines with J gene TRBJ2-7; 8 positions match TRBD1. Germline values: CDR1 SGHRS, CDR2 YFSETQ. The V and J ends lost 0 bases and 1 base, in that order; junction bases with no gene match: 6. The CDR3 spans 16 residues. The CDR3 region has the DNA TGCGCCAGCAGCTTGGGGACAGGGTCGGGATCCTACGAGCAGTACGTC. Encoded protein: CASSLGTGSGSYEQYV.

The chain is built from TRBV7-2 and TRBJ2-6, with unresolved D. V was pared by 4 bases and J by 0 bases, with 10 bases between. There are 16 residues in the CDR3. Per germline, CDR1 SGHTA and CDR2 FQGNSA. CDR3 in DNA: TGTGCCAGCAGCTCCCCCCGTATCTCTGGGGCCAACGTCCTGACTTTC. This encodes CASSSPRISGANVLTF. Full variable domain (remainder filled in from reference TRBV7-2 and TRBJ2-6): GAGVSQSPSNKVTEKGKDVELRCDPISGHTALYWYRQSLGQGLEFLIYFQGNSAPDKSGLPSDRFSAERTGGSVSTLTIQRTQQEDSAVYLCASSSPRISGANVLTFGAGSRLTVL.

This chain uses TRBV2 with TRBJ1-4; 9 nucleotides line up with TRBD1. With V trimmed by 7 bases and J by 8 bases, 8 bases remained unmatched. The CDR3 is made up of 14 amino acids. The germline V gene encodes CDR1 SNHLY and CDR2 FYNNEI. The CDR3 region has the DNA TGTGCCAGCAATGACAGGGGGGAAGACGAAAAACTGTTTTTT. This gives the protein CASNDRGEDEKLFF.

This chain connects TRBV5-4 to TRBJ1-3, with 11 bases that match TRBD1. The CDR3 totals 16 residues. V lost 2 bases and J lost 3; bases outside the gene matches: 4. Germline lookup yields CDR1 SGHNT and CDR2 YYREEE (reference sequence). CDR3 sequence (DNA): TGTGCCAGCAGCTTCCCAGGGACAGGGGGTGGAAACACCATATATTTT. Protein sequence: CASSFPGTGGGNTIYF.

The V gene is TRBV5-6, the J gene TRBJ1-2; 9 positions match TRBD1. Germline V gene lookup returns CDR1 SGHDT and CDR2 YYEEEE. With V trimmed by 0 bases and J by 6 bases, 6 bases remained unmatched. The CDR3 extends over 15 amino acids. Written as DNA, the CDR3 is TGTGCCAGCAGCTTGGTCGGACAGGGGTATGATGGCTACACCTTC. Translated, it gives CASSLVGQGYDGYTF.

This chain connects TRBV11-3 to TRBJ2-1; a possible D gene is TRBD1 (6 bases). There are 17 residues in the CDR3. V was trimmed by 5 bases and J by 1 base, leaving 18 bases between them. Germline CDR1 SGHNT, CDR2 YENEEA. The CDR3 DNA follows: TGTGCCAGCAGCGCCCATACCTGGACAGAATCCTACAATGAGCAGTTCTTC. This gives the protein CASSAHTWTESYNEQFF.

The chain has TRBV5-4 and TRBJ2-3; TRBD2 is a possible D gene (6 bases). The CDR3 runs 15 residues. Germline loops: CDR1 SGHNT, CDR2 YYREEE (reference sequence). The germline V and J ends were trimmed by 5 bases and 4 bases, with 17 bases remaining between them. CDR3 nucleotide sequence: TGTGCCAGCAGAAGGGACGGAGGGGTCGCAGATACGCAGTATTTT. This translates into CASRRDGGVADTQYF.

This rearrangement joins TRBV10-2 to TRBJ1-1; perhaps TRBD1 as D (6 bases). Germline V gene data show CDR1 as WSHSY and CDR2 as SAAADI. V lost 0 bases and J 5 bases, leaving 16 bases between the germline ends. The CDR3 spans 16 residues. CDR3 coding DNA: TGCGCCAGCAGTGAGTCGTCTAGGACAGCGAGGACTGAAGCTTTCTTT. Protein sequence: CASSESSRTARTEAFF.

Comments on this clone: One junction end does not reproduce the germline sequence, and a read error may be involved. The chain carries TRBV7-7 and TRBJ2-1; 8 positions agree with TRBD2. The CDR3 sequence is 17 residues long. The germline V gene encodes CDR1 SSHAT and CDR2 FNYEAQ (reference sequence). The CDR3 DNA reads as TGTGCTAGCAGCTTAGAATTTAATCCAGCGGGAGAGTGGGAGCAGTTCTTC. Translating gives CASSLEFNPAGEWEQFF. Full variable domain (remainder filled in from reference TRBV7-7 and TRBJ2-1): GAGVSQSPRYKVTKRGQDVTLRCDPISSHATLYWYQQALGQGPEFLTYFNYEAQPDKSGLPSDRFSAERPEGSISTLTIQRTEQRDSAMYRCASSLEFNPAGEWEQFFGPGTRLTVL.

The V and J genes are TRBV7-9 and TRBJ1-1; D gene unclear. Germline CDR1 SEHNR, CDR2 FQNEAQ (reference sequence). Trimming pared 3 bases from V and 6 bases from J, leaving 14 bases between. CDR3 size: 14 residues. CDR3 nucleotide sequence: TGTGCCAGCAGCTTCATGGCCCCCAACCCTGAAGCTTTCTTT. Protein sequence: CASSFMAPNPEAFF.

The gene calls are TRBV6-1 and TRBJ1-2; no clear D. This CDR3 is built from 14 residues. Germline CDR1 and CDR2: MNHNS and SASEGT. Deletions cut 6 bases from V and 5 bases from J, with 16 bases between. The CDR3 spells CASRVFGELYGYTF. In nucleotides, the CDR3 is TGTGCCAGCAGGGTGTTCGGCGAACTATATGGCTACACCTTC.

With respect to this clone: At one end the junction does not follow the germline gene, possibly because of a read error. The chain is built from TRBV7-9 and TRBJ2-1; weak D call: TRBD2 (7 bases). There are 16 residues in the CDR3. Per germline, CDR1 SEHNR and CDR2 FQNEAQ (reference sequence). CDR3 protein: CSSSLGAGASYNEQFF. The CDR3 nucleotides read TGTTCCAGCAGCTTAGGGGCGGGGGCCTCCTACAATGAGCAGTTCTTC.

The genes are TRBV5-4 and TRBJ1-2, with D unclear. The germline CDR1 and CDR2 sequences are SGHNT and YYREEE (reference sequence). V lost 2 bases and J lost 7, with 15 bases in between. The length of the CDR3 is 14 residues. DNA for the CDR3: TGTGCCAGCAGCTTCATCATCGGAGGGAGTGGCTACACCTTC. Translating it yields CASSFIIGGSGYTF.

V gene TRBV11-1 combines with J gene TRBJ2-3; 9 nucleotides agree with TRBD1. Trimming took 11 bases from V and 4 from J; bases not matched to a gene: 7. The germline V gene encodes CDR1 SGHAT and CDR2 FQDESV (reference sequence). The CDR3 is 13 amino acids. CDR3 sequence (DNA): TGTGCCGGAGGGGACAGGGTATCAGATACGCAGTATTTT. As protein: CAGGDRVSDTQYF.

The V call is TRBV30, the J call TRBJ1-2; TRBD1 is a possible D gene (6 bases). The V end lost 3 bases, the J end lost 11 bases, and 19 bases lay between the germline ends. The germline gives CDR1 GTSNPN, CDR2 SVGIG (reference sequence). The length of the CDR3 is 13 residues. The CDR3 sequence: CAWRVDSSGSYTF. The CDR3, as DNA: TGTGCCTGGAGGGTGGACAGTTCCGGCTCTTACACCTTC.

There are a few counts of this clone. This chain joins TRBV28 and TRBJ2-7; D unclear. V gave up 5 bases and J gave up 1 base, with 12 bases separating them. The CDR3 is 14 amino acids. CDR1 and CDR2 (germline): MDHEN, SYDVKM. The CDR3 DNA is TGTGCCAGCAGTCCCTCCGGCGGTTCCTACGAGCAGTACGTC. This encodes CASSPSGGSYEQYV.

The chain uses TRBV10-3 and TRBJ1-5; 9 bases match TRBD1. The V gene end was trimmed by 0 bases and the J gene end by 4 bases; junction bases not matched to a gene: 10. The germline V gene has CDR1 ENHRY and CDR2 SYGVKD. The CDR3 runs 18 residues. CDR3 loop: CAISESGDRDPRNQPQHF. The CDR3 DNA reads as TGTGCCATCAGTGAGTCCGGGGACAGGGATCCCCGGAATCAGCCCCAGCATTTT.

The chain employs TRBV30 and TRBJ2-1; weak D call: TRBD2 (7 bases). CDR1 and CDR2 from the germline V gene are GTSNPN and SVGIG (reference sequence). This CDR3 has 13 residues. Trimming cost V 1 base and J 8 bases, with 12 bases left between them. CDR3 nucleotide sequence: TGTGCCTGGAGTGATCAGGGGAGGGATGAGCAGTTCTTC. Encoded protein: CAWSDQGRDEQFF.

The chain combines TRBV19 with TRBJ1-1, with D perhaps TRBD1 (5 bases). Trimming took 1 base from V and 6 from J, leaving 18 bases between them. The germline gives CDR1 LNHDA, CDR2 SQIVND (reference sequence). The length of the CDR3 is 16 residues. The CDR3 here is CASSIGSGRKTAEAFF. The CDR3 bases are TGTGCCAGTAGTATAGGCTCAGGGCGGAAAACAGCTGAAGCTTTCTTT.

The V call is TRBV30, the J call TRBJ1-2, with D unclear. Trimming took off 2 bases at V and 2 bases at J, with 6 bases between the two ends. CDR1 is GTSNPN and CDR2 is SVGIG in the germline V gene (reference sequence). This CDR3 has 12 residues. Here the CDR3 DNA reads TGTGCCTGGAGTACCGGGAACTATGGCTACACCTTC. Translated, it gives CAWSTGNYGYTF.

The V and J genes are TRBV27 and TRBJ2-1, with 8 bases identical to TRBD1. CDR1 is MNHEY, CDR2 SMNVEV, per germline (reference sequence). The trim removed 5 bases at V and 8 bases at J, leaving 11 bases unmatched. This CDR3 contains 15 residues. The CDR3, as DNA: TGTGCCAGCAGTGTTTGGACAGGGAAGGGAGATGAGCAGTTCTTC. It codes for CASSVWTGKGDEQFF.